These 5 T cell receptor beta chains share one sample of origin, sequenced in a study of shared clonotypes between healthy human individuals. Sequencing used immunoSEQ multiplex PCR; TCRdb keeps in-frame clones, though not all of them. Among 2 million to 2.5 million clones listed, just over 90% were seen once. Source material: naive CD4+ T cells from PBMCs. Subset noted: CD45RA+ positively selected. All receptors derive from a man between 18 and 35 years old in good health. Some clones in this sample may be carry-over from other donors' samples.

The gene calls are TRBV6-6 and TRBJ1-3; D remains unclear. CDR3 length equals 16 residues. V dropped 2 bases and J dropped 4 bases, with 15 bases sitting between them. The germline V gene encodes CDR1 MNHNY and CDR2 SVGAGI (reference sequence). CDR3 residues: CASSYLGPGRGNTIYF. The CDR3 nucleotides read TGTGCCAGCAGTTACCTGGGCCCTGGGAGGGGAAACACCATATATTTT.

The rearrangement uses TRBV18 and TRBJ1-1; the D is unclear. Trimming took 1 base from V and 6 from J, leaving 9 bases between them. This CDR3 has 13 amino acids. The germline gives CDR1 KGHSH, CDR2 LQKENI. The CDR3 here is CASSPQRNAEAFF. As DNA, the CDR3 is TGTGCCAGCTCACCACAACGCAATGCTGAAGCTTTCTTT.

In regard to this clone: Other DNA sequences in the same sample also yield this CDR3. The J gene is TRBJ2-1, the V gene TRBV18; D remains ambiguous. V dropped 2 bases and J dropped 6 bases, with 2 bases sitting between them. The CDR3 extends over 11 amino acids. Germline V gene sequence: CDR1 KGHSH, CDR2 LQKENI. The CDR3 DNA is TGTGCCAGCTCACCATCCAATGAGCAGTTCTTC. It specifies CASSPSNEQFF.

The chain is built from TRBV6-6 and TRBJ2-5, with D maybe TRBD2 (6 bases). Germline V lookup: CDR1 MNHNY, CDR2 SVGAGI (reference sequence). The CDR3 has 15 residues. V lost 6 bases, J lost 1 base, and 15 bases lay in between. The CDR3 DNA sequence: TGTGCCAGCAGGTATACCCCCGGGGGCCAAGAGACCCAGTACTTC. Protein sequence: CASRYTPGGQETQYF.

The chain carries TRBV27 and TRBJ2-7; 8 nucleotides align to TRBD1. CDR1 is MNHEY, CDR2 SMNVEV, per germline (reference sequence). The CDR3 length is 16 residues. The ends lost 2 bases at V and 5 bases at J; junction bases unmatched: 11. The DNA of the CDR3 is TGTGCCAGCAGTTTACGGCCGGGGACAGGCGGACACGAGCAGTACTTC. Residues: CASSLRPGTGGHEQYF.